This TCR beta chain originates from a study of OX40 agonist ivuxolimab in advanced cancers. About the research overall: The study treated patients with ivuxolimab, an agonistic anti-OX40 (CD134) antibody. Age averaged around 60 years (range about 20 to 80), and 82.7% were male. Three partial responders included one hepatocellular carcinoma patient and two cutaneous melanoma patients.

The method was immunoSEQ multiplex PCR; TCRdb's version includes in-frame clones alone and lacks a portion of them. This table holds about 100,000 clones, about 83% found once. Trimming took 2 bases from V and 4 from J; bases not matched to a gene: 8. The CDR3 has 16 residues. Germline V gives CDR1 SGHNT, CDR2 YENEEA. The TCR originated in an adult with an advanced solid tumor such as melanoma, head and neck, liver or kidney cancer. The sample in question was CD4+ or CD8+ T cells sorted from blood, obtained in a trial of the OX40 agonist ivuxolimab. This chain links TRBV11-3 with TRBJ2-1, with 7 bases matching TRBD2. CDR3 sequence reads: CASSLSLGGDYNEQFF. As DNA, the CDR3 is TGTGCCAGCAGCTTAAGTCTGGGGGGGGATTACAATGAGCAGTTCTTC. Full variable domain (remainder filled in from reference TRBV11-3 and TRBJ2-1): EAGVVQSPRYKIIEKKQPVAFWCNPISGHNTLYWYLQNLGQGPELLIRYENEEAVDDSQLPKDRFSAERLKGVDSTLKIQPAELGDSAVYLCASSLSLGGDYNEQFFGPGTRLTVL.